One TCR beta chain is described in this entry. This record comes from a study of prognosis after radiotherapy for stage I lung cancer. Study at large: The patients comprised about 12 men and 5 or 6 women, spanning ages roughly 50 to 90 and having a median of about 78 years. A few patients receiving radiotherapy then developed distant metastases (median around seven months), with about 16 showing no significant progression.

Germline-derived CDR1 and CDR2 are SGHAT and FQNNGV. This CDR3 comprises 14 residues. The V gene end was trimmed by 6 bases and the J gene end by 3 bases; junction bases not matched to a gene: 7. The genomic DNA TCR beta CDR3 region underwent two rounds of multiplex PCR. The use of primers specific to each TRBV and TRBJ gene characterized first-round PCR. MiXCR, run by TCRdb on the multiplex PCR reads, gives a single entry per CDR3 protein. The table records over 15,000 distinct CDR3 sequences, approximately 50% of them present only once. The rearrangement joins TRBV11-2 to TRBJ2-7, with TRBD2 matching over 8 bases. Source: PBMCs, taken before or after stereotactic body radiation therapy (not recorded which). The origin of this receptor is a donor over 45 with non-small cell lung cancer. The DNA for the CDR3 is TGTGCCAGCAGTGAGGCTAGCGGGTACTACGAGCAGTACTTC. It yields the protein CASSEASGYYEQYF.